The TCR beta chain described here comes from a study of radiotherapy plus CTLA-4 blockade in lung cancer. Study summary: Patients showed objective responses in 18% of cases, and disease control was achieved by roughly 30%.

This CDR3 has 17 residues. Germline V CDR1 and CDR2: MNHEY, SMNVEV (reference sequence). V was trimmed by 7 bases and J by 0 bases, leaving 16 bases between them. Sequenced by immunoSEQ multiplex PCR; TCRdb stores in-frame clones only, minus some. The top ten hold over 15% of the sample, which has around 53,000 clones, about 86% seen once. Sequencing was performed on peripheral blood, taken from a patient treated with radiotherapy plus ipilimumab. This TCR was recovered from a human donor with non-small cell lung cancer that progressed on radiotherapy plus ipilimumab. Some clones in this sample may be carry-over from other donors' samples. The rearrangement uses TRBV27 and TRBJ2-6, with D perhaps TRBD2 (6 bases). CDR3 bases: TGTGCCAGCACTTCTTGGGGGGTCAGCTCTGGGGCCAACGTCCTGACTTTC. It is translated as CASTSWGVSSGANVLTF.